This TCR beta chain appears in the sequencing data of a study of human T cells and chemical hapten exposure. Overall study: On around 2 cm by around 2 cm of upper inner arm skin, sensitization was performed with 2% DPC. Small volume differences among pooled libraries mainly caused per-sample TCR yield variation. Patch testing placed 0.01% DPC on the upper back, with readings at 6 days.

Regarding the study as a whole: Expanded TCRs grouped into significantly more large CDR3 similarity clusters than controls produced.

This clonotype was observed a handful of times. Its specificity is unknown. TCRdb passed the RACE reads through MiXCR, listing each CDR3 protein once. The table shows more than 90,000 distinct CDR3 sequences, with over 9.5% occurring only once. Time point of the sample: patch test 2, 6 weeks after DPC sensitization. The treatment was: therapeutic diphenylcyclopropenone sensitization with weekly scalp DPC. This receptor was identified in a woman aged 35 to 49 with alopecia areata. Some clones in this sample may be carry-over from other donors' samples. Material: whole blood, obtained in connection with sensitization to the hapten diphenylcyclopropenone (DPC).

CDR3 nucleotide sequence: TGCAGTGCTGGGGTGGGCCCAAACACTGAAGCTTTCTTT. This sequence encodes CSAGVGPNTEAFF. This chain links TRBV20-1 with TRBJ1-1; D remains unclear. Per germline, CDR1 DFQATT and CDR2 SNEGSKA (reference sequence). This CDR3 comprises 13 residues. Trimming cost V 5 bases and J 2 bases, with 12 bases left between them.